This T cell receptor (beta chain) appears in the sequencing data of a study of shared clonotypes between healthy human individuals. In the case of this clone: What it recognizes is unknown.

Germline V gives CDR1 SGHTA, CDR2 FQGTGA. V gave up 4 bases and J gave up 7 bases; unmatched junction bases: 14. This CDR3 is 16 amino acids long. Each sample came from a Caucasian adult donor living in Nashville, Tennessee. Data came from immunoSEQ multiplex PCR; TCRdb stores just in-frame clones and leaves some out. The table includes over 2 million clones, roughly 92% detected once. Study-wide findings and caveats: When naive CD4 clonotypes were compared across several donors, 5% to 5.5% were shared.

The TCR originated in a man aged 18 to 29 in good health. Some clones in this sample may be carry-over from other donors' samples. This chain uses TRBV7-3 with TRBJ1-2; 8 nucleotides match TRBD1. Sequenced input: naive CD4+ T cells from PBMCs. Subset denoted: CD45RA+ positively selected. CDR3: CASSSAVGQGFSGYTF. In DNA, the CDR3 is TGTGCCAGCAGCTCCGCCGTAGGACAGGGATTCTCTGGCTACACCTTC.